This TCR beta chain was profiled in a study of cytomegalovirus exposure and HLA in healthy donors. Whole-study context: A later analysis reported the roughly 120 validation repertoires used the same platform as the approximately 670 first-cohort repertoires. Study observations and caveats: The study listed some 160 cytomegalovirus-associated TCR beta chains. CMV antigen specificity was confirmed in vitro for a few CMV-associated chains.

The CDR3 has 16 residues. The J segment lost 5 bases and the V segment lost 8 bases, leaving 8 bases of the junction unmatched. Germline V gene lookup returns CDR1 MRHNA and CDR2 SNTAGT. Concerning this clone: What it binds is not known.

The donors were in the roughly 110-subject validation cohort; that cohort was separate from the approximately 730-subject first cohort. Sequenced by immunoSEQ multiplex PCR; TCRdb stores in-frame clones only, minus some. The sample carries about 310,000 clones, approximately 88% recorded once. The receptor comes from a man aged 25-40 years in good health and CMV-seronegative. Input material: PBMCs. The rearrangement joins TRBV6-4 to TRBJ2-5; 16 positions agree with TRBD2. CDR3 in amino acids: CASGGGTSGGAETQYF. For the CDR3, the DNA is TGTGCCAGCGGAGGGGGGACTAGCGGGGGGGCCGAGACCCAGTACTTC.